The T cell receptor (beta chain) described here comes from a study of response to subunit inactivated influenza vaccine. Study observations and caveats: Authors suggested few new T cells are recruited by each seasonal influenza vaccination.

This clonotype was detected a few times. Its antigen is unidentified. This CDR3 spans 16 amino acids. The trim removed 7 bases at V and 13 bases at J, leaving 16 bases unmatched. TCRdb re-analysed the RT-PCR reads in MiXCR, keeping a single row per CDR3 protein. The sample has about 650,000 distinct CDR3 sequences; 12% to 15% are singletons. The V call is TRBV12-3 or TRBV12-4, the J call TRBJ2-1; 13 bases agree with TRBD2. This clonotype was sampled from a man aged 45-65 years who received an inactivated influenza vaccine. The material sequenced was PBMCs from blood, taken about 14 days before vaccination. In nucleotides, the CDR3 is TGTGCCAGCACCACACGACAGAGGACTAGCGGGAGTGTTCAGTTCTTC. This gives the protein CASTTRQRTSGSVQFF.